The 10 T cell receptor beta chains reported below all come from one sample, sequenced in a study of a mutant IDH1 vaccine in newly diagnosed glioma. Time point noted: week 23, last vaccination. Topical imiquimod accompanied each vaccine dose, which consisted of 300 ug of mutant IDH1 20-mer peptide. Assay used: immunoSEQ multiplex PCR; TCRdb lists only in-frame clones, some missing. The table lists roughly 38,000 clones, about four fifths of them singletons. Their specific antigens are unknown. The source was PBMCs, collected from a glioma patient whose treatment included an IDH1 peptide vaccine. The receptors originated from a woman between 35 and 50 years old with glioma. Some clones in this sample may be carry-over from other donors' samples.

As DNA, the CDR3 is TGTGCCAGCCGCCAGGAACCTGGAAACACCATATATTTT. This encodes CASRQEPGNTIYF. The V gene is TRBV6-5, the J gene TRBJ1-3; D call uncertain. Germline V gives CDR1 MNHEY, CDR2 SVGAGI. The V end lost 8 bases, the J end lost 2 bases, and 10 bases lay between the germline ends. This CDR3 is built from 13 residues.

The table lists this clone with a count of one. The genes are TRBV15 and TRBJ2-7; D unclear. CDR3 length: 15 amino acids. Per germline, CDR1 LNHNV and CDR2 YYDKDF (reference sequence). Between the trimmed V and J ends, which lost 4 bases and 9 bases, there was a span of 22 bases. The CDR3 nucleotides read TGTGCCACCAGCAAGAGTTCGTGGGATACCAGACGGCAGTACTTC. Translating it yields CATSKSSWDTRRQYF.

The CDR3 loop is CASSLDRTTYEQYF. CDR3 coding DNA: TGTGCCAGCAGCCTCGACAGGACGACCTACGAGCAGTACTTC. The chain employs TRBV7-6 and TRBJ2-7; TRBD1 might be the D (6 bases). This CDR3 spans 14 amino acids. The germline V gene has CDR1 SGHVS and CDR2 FNYEAQ. V was clipped by 5 bases and J by 2 bases, with 13 bases between them.

V usage is TRBV5-4 and J usage is TRBJ1-2; the D is unclear. Trimming removed 6 bases at V and 6 bases at J, with 21 bases between. The germline gives CDR1 SGHNT, CDR2 YYREEE (reference sequence). CDR3 length: 15 residues. CDR3 in amino acids: CASIATRGSRNGYTF. DNA of the CDR3: TGTGCCAGCATCGCCACCAGAGGGAGCAGAAATGGCTACACCTTC. Full variable domain (missing parts from reference TRBV5-4 and TRBJ1-2): ETGVTQSPTHLIKTRGQQVTLRCSSQSGHNTVSWYQQALGQGPQFIFQYYREEENGRGNFPPRFSGLQFPNYSSELNVNALELDDSALYLCASIATRGSRNGYTFGSGTRLTVV.

V gene TRBV5-8 combines with J gene TRBJ2-2; 7 bases are a match to TRBD2. After removal of 4 bases from V and 3 bases from J, the junction contained 12 bases not matched to a gene. The CDR3 length is 17 residues. Germline-derived CDR1 and CDR2 are SGHTS and YDEGEE. The CDR3 protein is CASSLLLGGTHTGELFF. CDR3 bases: TGTGCCAGCAGCCTTCTGCTGGGGGGGACCCACACCGGGGAGCTGTTTTTT.

V is TRBV2 and J is TRBJ1-5; TRBD1 agrees at 7 bases. CDR1 SNHLY and CDR2 FYNNEI come from the germline V gene. Unmatched junction bases numbered 5, after V lost 9 bases and J lost 0 bases. This CDR3 has 14 residues. Here the CDR3 DNA reads TGTGCCAGTTCGGGACAGAATAGCAATCAGCCCCAGCATTTT. The encoded protein is CASSGQNSNQPQHF.

This clone was seen just once. The chain carries TRBV12-5 and TRBJ1-1; D is perhaps TRBD1 (6 bases). This CDR3 has 14 amino acids. The germline CDR1 and CDR2 sequences are LGHNT and FRNRAP. The V gene lost 6 bases and the J gene lost 7 bases, with 18 bases spanning the gap. The CDR3 nucleotides read TGTGCTAGTGGAAACCGGGGGGCCGGAGTTGAAGCTTTCTTT. This codes for CASGNRGAGVEAFF.

The genes are TRBV4-3 and TRBJ1-4; D is possibly TRBD1 (5 bases). V was shortened by 1 base and J by 8 bases, with 14 bases between the two germline ends. The germline V gene encodes CDR1 LGHNA and CDR2 YSLEER. There are 15 residues in the CDR3. Here the CDR3 DNA reads TGCGCCAGCAGCCAAGGGTCGGTGGAGGGGGAAAAACTGTTTTTT. It codes for CASSQGSVEGEKLFF.

The chain is built from TRBV6-5 and TRBJ1-6; TRBD1 might be the D (5 bases). With 5 bases removed from V and 9 bases from J, the gap between germline ends came to 11 bases. This CDR3 is 13 amino acids long. Germline CDR1 is MNHEY and CDR2 is SVGAGI. CDR3 residues: CASSESGSSPLHF. As DNA, the CDR3 is TGTGCCAGCAGTGAATCAGGGAGTTCACCCCTCCACTTT.

The chain joins TRBV6-1 to TRBJ1-2; D gene unclear. V was trimmed by 5 bases and J by 3 bases, leaving 13 bases between them. There are 14 residues in the CDR3. Germline V CDR1 and CDR2: MNHNS, SASEGT. The CDR3 loop is CASSQKGGDYGYTF. The CDR3 nucleotides read TGTGCCAGCAGTCAGAAGGGCGGGGACTATGGCTACACCTTC.